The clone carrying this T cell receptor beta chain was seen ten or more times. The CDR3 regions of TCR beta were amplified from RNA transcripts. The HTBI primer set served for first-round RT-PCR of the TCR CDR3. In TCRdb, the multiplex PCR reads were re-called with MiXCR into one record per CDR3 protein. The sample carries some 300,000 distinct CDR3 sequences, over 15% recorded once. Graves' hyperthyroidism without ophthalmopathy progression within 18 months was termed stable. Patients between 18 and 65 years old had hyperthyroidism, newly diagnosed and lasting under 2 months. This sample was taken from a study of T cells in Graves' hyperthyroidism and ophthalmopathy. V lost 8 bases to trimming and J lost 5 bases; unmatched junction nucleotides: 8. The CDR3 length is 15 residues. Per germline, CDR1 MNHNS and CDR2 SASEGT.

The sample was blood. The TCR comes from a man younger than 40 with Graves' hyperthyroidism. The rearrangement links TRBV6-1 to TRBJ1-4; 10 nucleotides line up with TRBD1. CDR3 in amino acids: CASLGDRGRNEKLFF. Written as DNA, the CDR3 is TGTGCCAGCTTGGGGGACAGGGGTAGAAATGAAAAACTGTTTTTT.